The T cell receptor beta chain described here comes from a study of Graves' ophthalmopathy and Graves' hyperthyroidism. Overall study findings and caveats: With 65% to 71% sensitivity and over 72% specificity, the model predicted ophthalmopathy progression.

With regard to this clonotype: Its antigen is unknown.

Amplification of TCR beta CDR3 regions used RNA transcripts. First-round RT-PCR with HTBI primers preceded a second-round multiplex PCR. TCRdb re-called the multiplex PCR reads with MiXCR, one entry per CDR3 protein. The table records more than 150,000 distinct CDR3 sequences, over 35% of them present only once. Trimming removed 7 bases from V and 4 bases from J, with 16 bases in between. CDR1 LNHDA and CDR2 SQIVND come from the germline V gene (reference sequence). This CDR3 spans 14 amino acids. Patients were diagnosed from clinical symptoms, serum thyroxine, TRAb, thyroid ultrasound and orbital computed tomography.

The sample taken for sequencing was peripheral blood. The rearrangement uses TRBV19 and TRBJ2-5, with a tentative D call TRBD2 (6 bases). The TCR sequence derives from a middle-aged woman with Graves' ophthalmopathy. The CDR3 reads CASKGLGGAETQYF. CDR3 DNA: TGTGCCAGTAAGGGTTTGGGGGGTGCAGAGACCCAGTACTTC.